These T cell receptor beta chains were read from a single sample in a study of CD8+CD57+ T cells in acquired aplastic anemia. In TCRdb, the reads were re-called with MiXCR into one record per CDR3 protein. The data contain a few hundred thousand distinct CDR3 sequences, over 25% of them singletons. Specimen: sorted CD4+, CD8+, or CD8+CD57+ T cells (not recorded which) from PBMCs. Receptors were obtained from a human donor with aplastic anemia. Each CDR3 is given with its conserved first and last residue. The order of the fields is clone size, D gene, J gene, V gene, CDR3 protein, CDR3 DNA. The D gene is left open where the match is weak. The size entry is marked missing in some rows and otherwise reads once, few, many or a size class.

abundance: NA; d_gene: TRBD2; j_gene: TRBJ2-3; v_gene: TRBV19; CDR3aa: CASSIDTNQAGGHTDTQYF; CDR3nt: TGTGCCAGTAGTATAGATACTAATCAAGCGGGGGGGCATACAGATACGCAGTATTTT
abundance: NA; d_gene: NA; j_gene: TRBJ1-2; v_gene: TRBV6-2/TRBV6-3; CDR3aa: CASSYSTGRGGSNYGYTF; CDR3nt: TGTGCCAGCAGTTACTCGACGGGCAGGGGAGGTTCGAACTATGGCTACACCTTC
abundance: few; d_gene: TRBD1; j_gene: TRBJ1-3; v_gene: TRBV5-5; CDR3aa: CASSSRDRDVGNTIYF; CDR3nt: TGTGCCAGCAGTTCAAGGGACAGGGACGTTGGAAACACCATATATTTT
abundance: NA; d_gene: TRBD2; j_gene: TRBJ2-1; v_gene: TRBV24-1; CDR3aa: CATAKSHGTSGSSGNEQFF; CDR3nt: TGTGCCACCGCTAAGTCACACGGGACTAGCGGGAGCTCCGGCAATGAGCAGTTCTTC
abundance: few; d_gene: TRBD1; j_gene: TRBJ2-1; v_gene: TRBV11-2; CDR3aa: CASSRKGAHNEQFF; CDR3nt: TGTGCCAGCAGCCGTAAGGGGGCTCACAATGAGCAGTTCTTC
abundance: NA; d_gene: NA; j_gene: TRBJ2-7; v_gene: TRBV19; CDR3aa: CASSIHLSPVVQAYEQYF; CDR3nt: TGTGCCAGTAGTATCCACCTCAGCCCCGTTGTGCAAGCCTACGAGCAGTACTTC
abundance: many; d_gene: TRBD1; j_gene: TRBJ1-3; v_gene: TRBV7-9; CDR3aa: CASSRRDSPGNTIYF; CDR3nt: TGTGCCAGCAGCCGAAGGGACAGCCCTGGAAACACCATATATTTT
abundance: few; d_gene: NA; j_gene: TRBJ2-7; v_gene: TRBV2; CDR3aa: CASRGGSGAYEQYF; CDR3nt: TGTGCCAGCAGGGGTGGGAGTGGCGCGTACGAGCAGTACTTC
abundance: NA; d_gene: NA; j_gene: TRBJ1-2; v_gene: TRBV20-1; CDR3aa: CSAWNRDRNYGYTF; CDR3nt: TGCAGTGCCTGGAATCGGGACCGTAACTATGGCTACACCTTC
abundance: many; d_gene: NA; j_gene: TRBJ1-2; v_gene: TRBV19; CDR3aa: CASSIPQVGGSGYTF; CDR3nt: TGTGCCAGTAGTATACCGCAGGTCGGGGGAAGCGGCTACACCTTC
abundance: few; d_gene: NA; j_gene: TRBJ2-2; v_gene: TRBV20-1; CDR3aa: CSAKSFRDGELFF; CDR3nt: TGCAGTGCTAAATCTTTTCGAGACGGGGAGCTGTTTTTT
abundance: few; d_gene: NA; j_gene: TRBJ1-5; v_gene: TRBV20-1; CDR3aa: CSARDETGLSNQPQHF; CDR3nt: TGCAGTGCTAGGGACGAAACAGGGTTGAGCAATCAGCCCCAGCATTTT
abundance: many; d_gene: NA; j_gene: TRBJ1-6; v_gene: TRBV10-2; CDR3aa: CASKGNNSPLHF; CDR3nt: TGCGCCAGCAAAGGGAATAATTCACCCCTCCACTTT
abundance: many; d_gene: TRBD1; j_gene: TRBJ1-3; v_gene: TRBV5-1; CDR3aa: CASSIGQGENTIYF; CDR3nt: TGCGCCAGCAGCATCGGACAGGGGGAAAACACCATATATTTT
abundance: few; d_gene: NA; j_gene: TRBJ2-1; v_gene: TRBV6-2/TRBV6-3; CDR3aa: CASSSPGISSYNEQFF; CDR3nt: TGTGCCAGCAGCTCCCCAGGGATCAGCTCCTACAATGAGCAGTTCTTC
abundance: few; d_gene: TRBD2; j_gene: TRBJ2-3; v_gene: TRBV9; CDR3aa: CASSVEVGGGEDTQYF; CDR3nt: TGTGCCAGCAGCGTAGAGGTAGGCGGGGGAGAAGATACGCAGTATTTT
abundance: many; d_gene: TRBD1; j_gene: TRBJ2-1; v_gene: TRBV7-2; CDR3aa: CASSPPEGQGLHEQFF; CDR3nt: TGTGCCAGCAGCCCGCCAGAGGGACAGGGGCTCCATGAGCAGTTCTTC
abundance: few; d_gene: NA; j_gene: TRBJ1-5; v_gene: TRBV30; CDR3aa: CAWSPGPRSNQPQHF; CDR3nt: TGTGCCTGGAGTCCGGGACCACGAAGCAATCAGCCCCAGCATTTT
abundance: many; d_gene: NA; j_gene: TRBJ1-2; v_gene: TRBV20-1; CDR3aa: CSARDPGAKANYGYTF; CDR3nt: TGCAGTGCTAGAGACCCAGGAGCAAAAGCTAACTATGGCTACACCTTC
abundance: many; d_gene: NA; j_gene: TRBJ2-3; v_gene: TRBV5-3; CDR3aa: CASTAMGTDTQYF; CDR3nt: TGTGCCAGTACCGCTATGGGGACAGATACGCAGTATTTT
abundance: NA; d_gene: TRBD1; j_gene: TRBJ2-2; v_gene: TRBV20-1; CDR3aa: CSARLSGQYTGELFF; CDR3nt: TGCAGTGCACGTCTATCGGGACAGTACACCGGGGAGCTGTTTTTT
abundance: NA; d_gene: NA; j_gene: TRBJ1-6; v_gene: TRBV19; CDR3aa: CASNIVGPDNSPLHF; CDR3nt: TGTGCCAGTAATATAGTCGGGCCGGATAATTCACCCCTCCACTTT
abundance: many; d_gene: NA; j_gene: TRBJ2-7; v_gene: TRBV7-3; CDR3aa: CASSLTLDYEQYF; CDR3nt: TGTGCCAGCAGCTTAACGTTAGACTACGAGCAGTACTTC
abundance: NA; d_gene: NA; j_gene: TRBJ1-1; v_gene: TRBV12-3/TRBV12-4; CDR3aa: CASSLAFGVNTEAFF; CDR3nt: TGTGCCAGCAGTTTAGCGTTCGGGGTGAACACTGAAGCTTTCTTT
abundance: NA; d_gene: NA; j_gene: TRBJ1-2; v_gene: TRBV12-3/TRBV12-4; CDR3aa: CASRYRDGLANYGYTF; CDR3nt: TGTGCCAGCAGGTATAGAGACGGGTTAGCTAACTATGGCTACACCTTC
abundance: once; d_gene: TRBD1; j_gene: TRBJ1-2; v_gene: TRBV25-1; CDR3aa: CASSIQGAAGYGYTF; CDR3nt: TGTGCCAGCAGCATACAGGGGGCAGCGGGCTATGGCTACACCTTC
abundance: NA; d_gene: NA; j_gene: TRBJ2-3; v_gene: TRBV25-1; CDR3aa: CASSEPFDIVGADTQYF; CDR3nt: TGTGCCAGCAGTGAACCGTTTGACATCGTGGGAGCAGATACGCAGTATTTT
abundance: many; d_gene: NA; j_gene: TRBJ2-5; v_gene: TRBV20-1; CDR3aa: CSARIETQYF; CDR3nt: TGCAGTGCTAGAATTGAGACCCAGTACTTC
abundance: NA; d_gene: TRBD1; j_gene: TRBJ2-5; v_gene: TRBV7-2; CDR3aa: CASGTLGQGVGETQYF; CDR3nt: TGTGCCAGCGGGACCCTGGGACAGGGGGTAGGAGAGACCCAGTACTTC
abundance: few; d_gene: TRBD1; j_gene: TRBJ1-1; v_gene: TRBV19; CDR3aa: CASQTGLAEAFF; CDR3nt: TGTGCCAGCCAGACAGGGCTCGCTGAAGCTTTCTTT
abundance: NA; d_gene: NA; j_gene: TRBJ2-7; v_gene: TRBV7-2; CDR3aa: CASSAIPLYEQYF; CDR3nt: TGTGCCAGCAGCGCTATCCCACTATACGAGCAGTACTTC
abundance: NA; d_gene: TRBD1; j_gene: TRBJ1-1; v_gene: TRBV5-1; CDR3aa: CAGSSGTVNTEAFF; CDR3nt: TGCGCCGGCAGCTCCGGGACAGTGAACACTGAAGCTTTCTTT
abundance: NA; d_gene: NA; j_gene: TRBJ2-7; v_gene: TRBV2; CDR3aa: CASSDPPGLGYEQYF; CDR3nt: TGTGCCAGCAGTGACCCCCCGGGGCTAGGTTACGAGCAGTACTTC
abundance: few; d_gene: NA; j_gene: TRBJ2-3; v_gene: TRBV2; CDR3aa: CASSQSRDIRLTDTQYF; CDR3nt: TGTGCCAGCAGTCAAAGTCGGGACATCAGACTCACAGATACGCAGTATTTT
abundance: NA; d_gene: NA; j_gene: TRBJ1-1; v_gene: TRBV7-9; CDR3aa: CASSPPGPMNTEAFF; CDR3nt: TGTGCCAGCAGCCCACCGGGGCCAATGAACACTGAAGCTTTCTTT
abundance: many; d_gene: NA; j_gene: TRBJ1-2; v_gene: TRBV4-2; CDR3aa: CASSQDPNQRGYGYTF; CDR3nt: TGTGCCAGCAGCCAAGATCCCAACCAGAGGGGGTATGGCTACACCTTC
abundance: NA; d_gene: NA; j_gene: TRBJ1-1; v_gene: TRBV2; CDR3aa: CASSLDRIMNTEAFF; CDR3nt: TGTGCCAGCAGTTTAGACAGGATCATGAACACTGAAGCTTTCTTT
abundance: NA; d_gene: NA; j_gene: TRBJ1-1; v_gene: TRBV2; CDR3aa: CASTEDRRLMNTEAFF; CDR3nt: TGTGCCAGCACCGAGGACAGACGACTCATGAACACTGAAGCTTTCTTT
abundance: many; d_gene: NA; j_gene: TRBJ1-2; v_gene: TRBV14; CDR3aa: CASSQENQPNYGYTF; CDR3nt: TGTGCCAGCAGCCAAGAAAACCAGCCTAACTATGGCTACACCTTC
abundance: many; d_gene: NA; j_gene: TRBJ2-7; v_gene: TRBV20-1; CDR3aa: CSARARTYEQYF; CDR3nt: TGCAGTGCTAGAGCCAGGACCTACGAGCAGTACTTC
abundance: few; d_gene: NA; j_gene: TRBJ1-5; v_gene: TRBV19; CDR3aa: CASSIVGGPQPQHF; CDR3nt: TGTGCCAGTAGTATAGTGGGGGGGCCACAGCCCCAGCATTTT
abundance: many; d_gene: TRBD1; j_gene: TRBJ2-7; v_gene: TRBV7-6; CDR3aa: CASSQGRTGEQYF; CDR3nt: TGTGCCAGCAGCCAGGGGAGGACAGGGGAGCAGTACTTC
abundance: NA; d_gene: TRBD1; j_gene: TRBJ1-2; v_gene: TRBV18; CDR3aa: CASSPGRGADGYTF; CDR3nt: TGTGCCAGCTCACCAGGCAGGGGGGCTGACGGCTACACCTTC
abundance: few; d_gene: TRBD2; j_gene: TRBJ2-3; v_gene: TRBV11-1; CDR3aa: CASCASGGLTDTQYF; CDR3nt: TGTGCCAGCTGCGCTAGCGGGGGACTCACAGATACGCAGTATTTT